This T cell receptor beta chain comes out of a study of Graves' ophthalmopathy and Graves' hyperthyroidism. General observations from the study: The authors also found most expanded thyroid clonotypes above 0.001 frequency in blood.

As to this clonotype: Its specificity is not known. This may come from a read error, since a much larger clone is one base off. Lacking the conserved final phenylalanine or tryptophan, this CDR3 likely reflects a read error.

Researchers took RNA transcripts and amplified TCR beta CDR3 regions from them. First-round RT-PCR with HTBI primers preceded a second-round multiplex PCR. TCRdb re-called the multiplex PCR reads with MiXCR, one entry per CDR3 protein. Found here are about 420,000 distinct CDR3 sequences, more than 20% of them singletons; the top ten hold under 3%. V was shortened by 5 bases and J by 0 bases, with 20 bases between the two germline ends. The CDR3 runs 16 residues. CDR1 and CDR2 from the germline V gene are GTSNPN and SVGIG (reference sequence). This clonotype was sampled from a woman between 18 and 30 years old with stable Graves' hyperthyroidism. Input material: peripheral blood. The V and J genes are TRBV30 and TRBJ2-7; TRBD1 might be the D (6 bases). DNA for the CDR3: TGTGCCTGGGGGCCTCGACTGGGGGCGAGCTCCTACGAGCAGTACCTC. Its protein is CAWGPRLGASSYEQYL.